This record covers a single TCR beta chain. The data stem from a study of yellow fever vaccine responses in identical twins. TCRdb itself ran the RT-PCR reads through MiXCR, one entry per CDR3 protein. Among approximately 2,200 distinct CDR3 sequences listed, 32% were seen once. Germline values: CDR1 LNHNV, CDR2 YYDKDF (reference sequence). V trimming: 8 bases; J trimming: 6 bases; junction bases outside the gene matches: 9. CDR3 size: 14 residues. The sequences come from T cells from blood (PBMCs), unsorted or a sorted subset (not recorded which), collected before or after yellow fever vaccination (not recorded which). The gene calls are TRBV15 and TRBJ2-4; 8 nucleotides match TRBD2. The TCR sequence derives from a woman under 30 who received the yellow fever vaccine. Here the CDR3 reads CATSGGGDTNIQYF. The CDR3 bases are TGTGCCACCTCGGGGGGGGGAGACACAAACATTCAGTACTTC.